Listed here is a single T cell receptor beta chain. The data are from a study of blood T cell repertoires in COVID-19. Generated by immunoSEQ multiplex PCR, the TCRdb table keeps only in-frame clones and is missing some. Found here are roughly 120,000 clones, over 75% of them singletons; the top ten hold 6% to 7%. Between the trimmed V and J ends, which lost 4 bases and 5 bases, there was a span of 23 bases. The CDR3 is 17 residues long. Germline V gives CDR1 MNHEY, CDR2 SMNVEV (reference sequence). The sequenced sample was peripheral blood. The origin of this receptor is a woman between 50 and 59 years old with acute or convalescent COVID-19. The chain couples TRBV27 to TRBJ1-2; maybe TRBD1 (5 bases). CDR3 sequence: CASSSTSIGQKVYGYTF. CDR3 DNA sequence: TGTGCCAGCAGTTCCACCTCTATAGGACAAAAGGTTTATGGCTACACCTTC.